This is a list of T cell receptor beta chains from one sample in a study of blood T cell repertoires in COVID-19. Assay used: immunoSEQ multiplex PCR; TCRdb lists only in-frame clones, some missing. The sample has approximately 130,000 clones; approximately 83% are singletons. The sequenced sample consisted of peripheral blood. The receptors originated from a woman in her 50s who had recovered from COVID-19. Both conserved end residues are part of each CDR3. Fields, in order: V gene, D gene, J gene, clone size, CDR3 protein, CDR3 DNA. The D gene is left open where the match is weak. A row's size may be missing; if present it is once, few, many or a size class.

>TRBV5-1|TRBD1|TRBJ2-2|-
CASSKDRANTGELFF
TGCGCCAGCAGCAAGGACAGGGCGAACACCGGGGAGCTGTTTTTT
>TRBV19|TRBD1|TRBJ1-1|-
CASFIQGEAFF
TGTGCCAGTTTTATACAGGGGGAAGCTTTCTTT
>TRBV11-2|-|TRBJ2-1|few
CASSFSRGVNEQFF
TGTGCCAGCAGCTTTAGTCGGGGTGTTAATGAGCAGTTCTTC
>TRBV9|-|TRBJ1-1|-
CASSVLLNTEAFF
TGTGCCAGCAGCGTTCTGTTGAACACTGAAGCTTTCTTT
>TRBV29-1|-|TRBJ1-3|once
CSAASLSGNTIYF
TGCAGTGCTGCCAGTCTCTCGGGAAACACCATATATTTT
>TRBV27|-|TRBJ1-4|few
CASSLSRVSAEKLFF
TGTGCCAGCAGTTTATCTCGGGTTTCCGCTGAAAAACTGTTTTTT
>TRBV4-3|TRBD2|TRBJ2-4|-
CASSQDWGLLNIQYF
TGCGCCAGCAGCCAAGATTGGGGACTATTGAACATTCAGTACTTC
>TRBV9|TRBD2|TRBJ2-5|-
CASSVEAGGRETQYF
TGTGCCAGCAGCGTAGAAGCGGGAGGGCGAGAGACCCAGTACTTC
>TRBV9|TRBD1|TRBJ1-3|once
CASSPRLDRANTIYF
TGTGCCAGCAGCCCTCGCCTGGACAGGGCGAACACCATATATTTT
>TRBV15|TRBD1|TRBJ1-5|-
CATSRGGTGGNQPQHF
TGTGCCACCAGCAGAGGCGGTACAGGGGGCAATCAGCCCCAGCATTTT
>TRBV19|-|TRBJ1-5|few
CASSGGSAWRNQPQHF
TGTGCCAGTAGCGGAGGCAGTGCTTGGCGCAATCAGCCCCAGCATTTT
>TRBV18|TRBD1|TRBJ2-7|-
CASSRDRGDYEQYF
TGTGCCAGCTCCCGGGACAGGGGTGACTACGAGCAGTACTTC